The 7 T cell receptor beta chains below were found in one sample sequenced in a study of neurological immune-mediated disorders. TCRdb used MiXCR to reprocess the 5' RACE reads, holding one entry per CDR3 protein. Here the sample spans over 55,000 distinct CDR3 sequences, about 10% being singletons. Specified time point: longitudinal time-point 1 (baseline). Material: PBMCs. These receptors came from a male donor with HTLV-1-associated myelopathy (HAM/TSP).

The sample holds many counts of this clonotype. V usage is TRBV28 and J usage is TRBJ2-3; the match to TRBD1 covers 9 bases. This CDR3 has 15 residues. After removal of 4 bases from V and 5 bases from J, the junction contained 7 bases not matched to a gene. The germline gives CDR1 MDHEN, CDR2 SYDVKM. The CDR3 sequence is CASSSTGTGIDTQYF. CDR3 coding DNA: TGTGCCAGCAGTTCCACCGGGACAGGGATAGATACGCAGTATTTT.

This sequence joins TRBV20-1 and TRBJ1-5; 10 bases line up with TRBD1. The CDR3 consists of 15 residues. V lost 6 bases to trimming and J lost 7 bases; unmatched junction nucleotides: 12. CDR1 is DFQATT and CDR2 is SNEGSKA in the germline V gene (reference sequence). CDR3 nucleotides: TGCAGTGCCAGTCCCGGGACAGGGGCGGGGCAGCCCCAGCATTTT. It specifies CSASPGTGAGQPQHF.

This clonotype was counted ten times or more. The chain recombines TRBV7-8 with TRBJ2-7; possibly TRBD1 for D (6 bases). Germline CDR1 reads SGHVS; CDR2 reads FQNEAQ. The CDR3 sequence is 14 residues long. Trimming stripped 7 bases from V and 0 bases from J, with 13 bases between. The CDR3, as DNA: TGTGCCAGCACCGAACAGGGTATCTCCTACGAGCAGTACTTC. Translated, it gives CASTEQGISYEQYF.

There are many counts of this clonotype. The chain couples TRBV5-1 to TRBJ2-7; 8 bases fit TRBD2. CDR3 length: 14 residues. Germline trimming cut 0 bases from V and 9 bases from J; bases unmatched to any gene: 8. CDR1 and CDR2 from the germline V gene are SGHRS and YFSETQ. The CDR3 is CASSLDRPSGGQYF. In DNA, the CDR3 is TGCGCCAGCAGCTTGGACAGGCCGAGCGGGGGGCAGTACTTC. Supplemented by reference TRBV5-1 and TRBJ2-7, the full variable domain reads KAGVTQTPRYLIKTRGQQVTLSCSPISGHRSVSWYQQTPGQGLQFLFEYFSETQRNKGNFPGRFSGRQFSNSRSEMNVSTLELGDSALYLCASSLDRPSGGQYFGPGTRLTVT.

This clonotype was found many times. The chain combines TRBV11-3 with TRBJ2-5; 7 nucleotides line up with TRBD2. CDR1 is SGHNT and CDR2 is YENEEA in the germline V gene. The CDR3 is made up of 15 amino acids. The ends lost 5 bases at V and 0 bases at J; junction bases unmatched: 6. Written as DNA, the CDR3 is TGTGCCAGCAGCATGGGGGGGAACTACCAAGAGACCCAGTACTTC. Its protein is CASSMGGNYQETQYF.

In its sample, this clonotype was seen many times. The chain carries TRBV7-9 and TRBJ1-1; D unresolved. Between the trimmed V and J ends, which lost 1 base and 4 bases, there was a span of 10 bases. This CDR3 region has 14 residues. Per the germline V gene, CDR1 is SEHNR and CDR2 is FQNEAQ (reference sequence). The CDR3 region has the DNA TGTGCCAGCAGCTTAGACACAAGAGCCACTGAAGCTTTCTTT. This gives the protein CASSLDTRATEAFF.

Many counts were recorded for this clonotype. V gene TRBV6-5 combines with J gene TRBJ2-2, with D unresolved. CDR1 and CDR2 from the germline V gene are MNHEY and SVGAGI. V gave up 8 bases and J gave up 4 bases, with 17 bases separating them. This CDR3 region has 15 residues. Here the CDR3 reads CASEAGPGSTGELFF. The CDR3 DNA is TGTGCCAGCGAAGCAGGTCCAGGCAGCACCGGGGAGCTGTTTTTT.